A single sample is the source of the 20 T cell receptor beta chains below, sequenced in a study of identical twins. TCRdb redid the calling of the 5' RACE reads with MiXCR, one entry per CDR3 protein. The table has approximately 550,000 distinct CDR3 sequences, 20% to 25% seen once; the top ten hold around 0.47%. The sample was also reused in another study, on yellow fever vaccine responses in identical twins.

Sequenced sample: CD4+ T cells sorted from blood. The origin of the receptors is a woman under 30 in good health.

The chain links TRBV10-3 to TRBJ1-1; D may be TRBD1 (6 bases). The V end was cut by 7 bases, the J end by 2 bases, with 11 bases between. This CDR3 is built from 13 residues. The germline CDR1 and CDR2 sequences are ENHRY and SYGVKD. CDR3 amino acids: CAIKGEQNTEAFF. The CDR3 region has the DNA TGTGCCATCAAGGGGGAGCAAAACACTGAAGCTTTCTTT.

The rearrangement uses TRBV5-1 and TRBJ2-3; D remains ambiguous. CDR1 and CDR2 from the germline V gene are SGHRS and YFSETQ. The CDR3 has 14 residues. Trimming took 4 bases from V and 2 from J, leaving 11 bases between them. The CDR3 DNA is TGCGCCAGCAGCCCTGGGGAACCCACAGATACGCAGTATTTT. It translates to CASSPGEPTDTQYF.

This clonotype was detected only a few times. The CDR3 DNA follows: TGTGCCAGCGGGTTGGGCGGGAGCTATTTAGGCAATGAGCAGTTCTTC. Its protein is CASGLGGSYLGNEQFF. The V call is TRBV28, the J call TRBJ2-1, with 7 bases fitting TRBD2. This CDR3 spans 16 amino acids. Germline CDR1 MDHEN, CDR2 SYDVKM. J gave up 6 bases and V 8 bases, and 16 bases lay outside the gene matches.

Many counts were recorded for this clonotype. CDR3 region: CASSLSGGYEQYF. In nucleotides, the CDR3 is TGTGCCAGCAGTTTATCAGGGGGCTACGAGCAGTACTTC. The chain uses TRBV12-3 or TRBV12-4 and TRBJ2-7, with 7 bases aligning to TRBD1. V lost 2 bases and J lost 3; bases outside the gene matches: 1. This CDR3 spans 13 amino acids.

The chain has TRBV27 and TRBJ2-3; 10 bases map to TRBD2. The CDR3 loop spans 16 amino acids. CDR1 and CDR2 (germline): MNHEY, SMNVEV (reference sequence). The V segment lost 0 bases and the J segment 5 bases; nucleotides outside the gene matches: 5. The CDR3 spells CASSLSSGGARDTQYF. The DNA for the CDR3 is TGTGCCAGCAGTTTATCGAGCGGGGGGGCTAGAGATACGCAGTATTTT.

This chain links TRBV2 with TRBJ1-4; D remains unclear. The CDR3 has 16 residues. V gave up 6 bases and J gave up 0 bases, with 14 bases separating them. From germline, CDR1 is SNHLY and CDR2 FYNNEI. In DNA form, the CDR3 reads TGTGCCAGCAGCCCTCGACGAACTGCAACTAATGAAAAACTGTTTTTT. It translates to CASSPRRTATNEKLFF.

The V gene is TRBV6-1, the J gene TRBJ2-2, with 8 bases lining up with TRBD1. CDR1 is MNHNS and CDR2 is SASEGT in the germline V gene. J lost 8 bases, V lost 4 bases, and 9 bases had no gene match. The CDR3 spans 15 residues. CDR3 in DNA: TGTGCCAGCAGTGGGGGACAGGCCTGGGCAGGGGAGCTGTTTTTT. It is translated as CASSGGQAWAGELFF.

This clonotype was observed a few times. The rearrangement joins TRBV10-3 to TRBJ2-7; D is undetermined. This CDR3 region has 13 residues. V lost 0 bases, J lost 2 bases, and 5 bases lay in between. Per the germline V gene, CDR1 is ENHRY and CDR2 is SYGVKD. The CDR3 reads CAISESRTYEQYF. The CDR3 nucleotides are TGTGCCATCAGTGAGTCGAGGACCTACGAGCAGTACTTC.

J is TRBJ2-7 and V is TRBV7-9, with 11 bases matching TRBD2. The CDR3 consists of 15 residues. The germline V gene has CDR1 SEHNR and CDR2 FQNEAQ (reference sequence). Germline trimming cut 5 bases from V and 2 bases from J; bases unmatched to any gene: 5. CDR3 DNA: TGTGCCAGCAGCGAAGGGACTAGCGGCACCTACGAGCAGTACTTC. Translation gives CASSEGTSGTYEQYF. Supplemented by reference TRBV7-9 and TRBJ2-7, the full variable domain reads DTGVSQNPRHKITKRGQNVTFRCDPISEHNRLYWYRQTLGQGPEFLTYFQNEAQLEKSRLLSDRFSAERPKGSFSTLEIQRTEQGDSAMYLCASSEGTSGTYEQYFGPGTRLTVT.

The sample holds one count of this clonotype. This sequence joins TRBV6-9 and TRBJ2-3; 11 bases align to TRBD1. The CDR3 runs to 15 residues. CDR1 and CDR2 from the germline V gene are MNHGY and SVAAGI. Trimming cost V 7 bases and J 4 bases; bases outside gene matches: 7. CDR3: CASNRGQGAPDTQYF. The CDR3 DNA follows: TGTGCCAGCAACCGAGGACAGGGGGCTCCAGATACGCAGTATTTT.

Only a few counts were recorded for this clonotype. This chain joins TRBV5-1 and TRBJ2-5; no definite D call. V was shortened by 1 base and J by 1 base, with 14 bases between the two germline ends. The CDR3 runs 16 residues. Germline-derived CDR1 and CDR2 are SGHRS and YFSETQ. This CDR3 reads CASSLSPTDFQETQYF. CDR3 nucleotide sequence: TGCGCCAGCAGCTTGTCCCCTACTGACTTCCAAGAGACCCAGTACTTC.

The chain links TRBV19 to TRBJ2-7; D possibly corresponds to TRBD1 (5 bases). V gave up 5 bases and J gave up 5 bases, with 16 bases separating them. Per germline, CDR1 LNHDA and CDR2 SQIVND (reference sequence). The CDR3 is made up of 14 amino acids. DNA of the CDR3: TGTGCCAGTAGTTTAACAGGTACGAGGAACGAGCAGTACTTC. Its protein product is CASSLTGTRNEQYF.

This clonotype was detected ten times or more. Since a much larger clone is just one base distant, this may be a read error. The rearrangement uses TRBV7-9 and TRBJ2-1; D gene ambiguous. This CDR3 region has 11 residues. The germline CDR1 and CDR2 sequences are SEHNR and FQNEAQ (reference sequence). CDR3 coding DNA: TGTGCCAGCAGCTCCCACAATGAGCAGTTCTTC. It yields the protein CASSSHNEQFF.

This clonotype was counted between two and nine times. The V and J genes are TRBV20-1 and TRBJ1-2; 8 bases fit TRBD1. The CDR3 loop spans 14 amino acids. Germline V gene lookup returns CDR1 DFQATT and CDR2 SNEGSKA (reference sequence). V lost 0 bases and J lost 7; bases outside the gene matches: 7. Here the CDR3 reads CSARDPQGALGYTF. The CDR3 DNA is TGCAGTGCTAGAGATCCCCAGGGGGCGCTTGGCTACACCTTC.

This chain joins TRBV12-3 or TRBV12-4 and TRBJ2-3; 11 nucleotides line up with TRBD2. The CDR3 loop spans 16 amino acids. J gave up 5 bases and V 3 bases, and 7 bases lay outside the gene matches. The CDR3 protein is CASSFVAGGPGDTQYF. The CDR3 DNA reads TGTGCCAGCAGTTTCGTAGCGGGGGGGCCAGGAGATACGCAGTATTTT.

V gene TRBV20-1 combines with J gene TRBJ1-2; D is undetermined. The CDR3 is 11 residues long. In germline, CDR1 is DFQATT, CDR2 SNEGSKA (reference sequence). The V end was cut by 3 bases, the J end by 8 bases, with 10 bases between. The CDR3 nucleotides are TGCAGTGCTAGCGGACGGCGGGGCTACACCTTC. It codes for CSASGRRGYTF.

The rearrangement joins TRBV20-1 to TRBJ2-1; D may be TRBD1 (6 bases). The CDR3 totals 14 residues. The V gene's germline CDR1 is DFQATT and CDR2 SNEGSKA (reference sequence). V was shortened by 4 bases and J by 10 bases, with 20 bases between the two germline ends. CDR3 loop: CSATSGAGVWEQFF. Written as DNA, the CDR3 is TGCAGTGCTACGTCCGGAGCAGGGGTCTGGGAGCAGTTCTTC.

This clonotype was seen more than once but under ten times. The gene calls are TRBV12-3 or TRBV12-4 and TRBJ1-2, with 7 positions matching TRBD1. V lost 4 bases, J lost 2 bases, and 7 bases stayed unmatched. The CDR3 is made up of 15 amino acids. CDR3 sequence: CASSYGQAENYGYTF. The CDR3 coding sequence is TGTGCCAGCAGTTACGGACAGGCGGAAAACTATGGCTACACCTTC.

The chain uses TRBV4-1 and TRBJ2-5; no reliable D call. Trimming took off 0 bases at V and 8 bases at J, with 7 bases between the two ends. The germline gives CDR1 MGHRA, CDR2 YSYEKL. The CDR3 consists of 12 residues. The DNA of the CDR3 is TGCGCCAGCAGCCAAGATACCGCAACCCAGTACTTC. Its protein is CASSQDTATQYF.

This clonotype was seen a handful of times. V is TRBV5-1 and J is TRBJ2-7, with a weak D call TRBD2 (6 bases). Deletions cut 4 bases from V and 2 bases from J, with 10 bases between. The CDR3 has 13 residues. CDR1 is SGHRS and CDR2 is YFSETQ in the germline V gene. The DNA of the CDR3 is TGCGCCAGCAGCCCGGGAGAAGCCTACGAGCAGTACTTC. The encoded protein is CASSPGEAYEQYF. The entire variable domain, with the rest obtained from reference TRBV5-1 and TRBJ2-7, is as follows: KAGVTQTPRYLIKTRGQQVTLSCSPISGHRSVSWYQQTPGQGLQFLFEYFSETQRNKGNFPGRFSGRQFSNSRSEMNVSTLELGDSALYLCASSPGEAYEQYFGPGTRLTVT.